This TCR beta chain derives from a study of cytomegalovirus exposure and HLA in healthy donors. In the PCR, 60 Vbeta and 13 Jbeta primers were used. Only in-frame clones appear in the TCRdb table, and some are missing; sequencing was by immunoSEQ multiplex PCR. The sample gives 95,000 to 110,000 clones, around 78% of which show up once; about 8% is in the top ten. Study-wide results and limits: A few V segments could not be told apart, such as TRBV6-2 and TRBV6-3, and were left out.

The germline V gene encodes CDR1 MDHEN and CDR2 SYDVKM. V lost 5 bases, J lost 0 bases, and 7 bases lay in between. The length of the CDR3 is 13 residues. Concerning this clone: As yet, its antigen is unknown.

The chain is built from TRBV28 and TRBJ1-2, with D hard to call. The receptor was derived from a man aged 30 to 45 in good health and CMV-seronegative. Sequencing was performed on PBMCs. The CDR3, as DNA: TGTGCCAGCAGTACCGGGACTAACTATGGCTACACCTTC. Translation gives CASSTGTNYGYTF.